There are a few counts of the clone carrying this TCR beta chain. Its cognate antigen is unknown. The data originate from a study of radiotherapy plus CTLA-4 blockade in lung cancer. Study information: Among all patients, about 19% showed objective responses, while roughly 30% had disease control.

Study-wide results and limits: Blood-borne expansion of tumor-derived TCR clones followed radiotherapy plus ipilimumab. Best predicting response, reportedly, were early blood T cell clone dynamics, with interferon-beta.

The CDR3 is 16 residues long. The V end lost 3 bases, the J end lost 9 bases, and 21 bases lay between the germline ends. Germline CDR1 is SGHDN and CDR2 is FVKESK. The method was immunoSEQ multiplex PCR; TCRdb's version includes in-frame clones alone and lacks a portion of them. Among some 74,000 clones, around 82% were seen once, and the ten largest hold 7.1%. The clonotype comes from a human donor with non-small cell lung cancer who had a complete response to radiotherapy plus ipilimumab. The specimen was peripheral blood, collected from a patient treated with radiotherapy plus ipilimumab. The rearrangement links TRBV14 to TRBJ2-1; D is possibly TRBD2 (6 bases). The CDR3 sequence is CASSHVVWYAGGEQFF. The CDR3 region has the DNA TGTGCCAGCAGCCACGTTGTTTGGTACGCCGGGGGTGAGCAGTTCTTC.